This T cell receptor (beta chain) was retrieved from a study of blood T cell repertoires in COVID-19. About the study: Acute and convalescent COVID-19 samples came from the United States, Italy and Spain. T cells, B-cell-depleted T cells, or PBMCs provided the cDNA or gDNA that served as material.

Original processing notes: From reference gene primer amplification, estimates of nucleated cell counts were derived. Using immunoSEQ multiplex PCR, the repertoire was profiled, and TCRdb retains in-frame clones only, with some absent. That table supplies the V and J calls and clone size; D and trimming were determined from the DNA. The profile shows 250,000 to 350,000 clones, roughly 86% of them singletons. Trimming at V came to 2 bases and at J to 6 bases, leaving 4 bases not matched to a gene. The CDR3 is 16 amino acids. CDR1 is MNHEY and CDR2 is SVGAGI in the germline V gene. The sequence was collected from a woman in her fifties or sixties who had recovered from COVID-19. The V call is TRBV6-5, the J call TRBJ2-2, with 12 nucleotides matching TRBD2. Sequencing used peripheral blood. The CDR3 sequence is CASSYRLAGVAGELFF. The CDR3 DNA follows: TGTGCCAGCAGTTACCGACTAGCGGGAGTAGCCGGGGAGCTGTTTTTT.